This T cell receptor (beta chain) was identified in a study of cytomegalovirus exposure and HLA in healthy donors (dated by TCRdb to 2016 to 2017). For context, the study as a whole: An earlier analysis of 550 to 700 of the donors reported approximately 270 Gb of sequence data and 117 million unique TCR beta sequences from about 200 million T cells. An early release covering around 630 HLA-typed donors comprised 250 to 350 gigabases of sequencing data and 65 million to 100 million unique TCR sequences. A later analysis re-analyzed previously published TCR beta repertoires from 500 to 700 donors and added high-resolution HLA genotyping to study TCR occurrence patterns. Of the roughly 410 genotyped donors, more than 75% were placed in the genetic ancestry cluster associated with self-reported Caucasian donors. Genome-wide SNP genotypes for about 60% of the 666 donors were used in a later genetic analysis, which treated that subset as a discovery cohort. Because of strong linkage in the cohort, roughly five DR-DQ haplotypes were treated as single units for association and clustering. HLA typing included class I and class II loci at four-digit resolution. The study used immunosequencing to profile the T cell repertoires of under 700 subjects and linked those repertoires to cytomegalovirus serostatus. A separate validation cohort of 100 to 150 different subjects was used in addition to the 666-subject first cohort. An earlier analysis of 587 of the donors used high-throughput TCR beta sequencing to judge whether each TCR beta V gene segment behaved as functional or pseudogenic. Donor age, sex, ethnicity and CMV serostatus were compiled together with the repertoire data. To predict cytomegalovirus infection status, the study combined high-throughput TCR immunosequencing, statistical association of individual TCRs with disease status, and machine learning. The number of typed donors differed by locus: roughly 620-640 for A, B, C, DRB1 and DQB1; 500 to 550 for DQA1; fewer than 610 for DPA1; and 400 to 480 for DPB1. Among around 400 genotyped donors of the cohort, an average of approximately 200,000 unique TCR beta nucleotide sequences was sequenced per donor, of which roughly 17% were non-productive. The later analysis used no new phenotypic data to find candidate immune exposures, relying instead on TCR beta sequences and their occurrence across donors. The study aimed to test whether signatures of past pathogen exposure could be identified by cataloging public T cell receptors. Every discovery cohort repertoire had been produced on one sequencing platform.

Libraries were built with the immunoSEQ multiplex PCR assay. For the multiplex PCR, a mixture combining 60 forward primers for TCR Vbeta segments and 13 reverse primers for TCR Jbeta segments was used. The CDR3 region of rearranged TCR beta genes was amplified from genomic DNA by a multiplex PCR assay. The amplified TCR beta libraries were sequenced on the Illumina HiSeq System as 87-base-pair reads. Per the original workflow: A later analysis tallied 70 million to 100 million unique TCR beta chains across the 610 or so repertoires, and about 12 million of those chains were shared by two or more donors. To remove PCR and sequencing errors, raw reads were error-corrected and collapsed into unique sequences using a nearest-neighbor algorithm that merged closely related sequences. CDR3 sequences were aligned to IMGT reference sequences to assign V, D and J gene segments. For a sequence to be retained, a match of at least six nucleotides to both a V gene segment and a J gene segment was required. Rearrangements were called productive when the CDR3 lacked stop codons and stayed in frame with V and J; all others were non-productive. CDR3 was defined according to IMGT convention as the region running from the second conserved V-encoded cysteine to the conserved J-encoded phenylalanine. The earlier analysis of about 560 of the donors excluded any sequence lacking an unambiguous match to a single V gene segment. An earlier analysis of almost 600 of the donors classified V segments as functional when productive rearrangements were above 56.7% and as segregating when the standard deviation between donors was above 5%. A statistical classification framework was developed to diagnose cytomegalovirus status using the catalog of TCR beta chain sequences. In a later analysis, TCR nucleotide sequences were compared against IMGT/GENE-DB human TR gene sequences so that V and J genes could be assigned. Using the TCRdist pipeline, a later analysis assigned CDR3 sequences along with most-parsimonious VDJ recombination scenarios. In a later analysis, each TCR beta chain was defined by its CDR3 amino acid sequence together with its V-gene family, and reads lacking a unique V-gene family were excluded. As a way to deal with suspected cross-contamination and a sequencing artifact, a later analysis dropped more than 500 nucleotide sequences that were highly shared and had low generation probability. In a later analysis, a clonal expansion index was calculated for each public chain from normalized within-repertoire ranks of inferred template counts. In a later analysis, generation probabilities were computed with a VDJ recombination model fitted to out-of-frame rearrangements, and the resulting probabilities were checked against IGoR. In a later analysis, hypergeometric tests were used to score TCR-TCR, TCR-HLA and TCR-CMV co-occurrence, with a repertoire-size bias correction applied to TCR pairs. In a later analysis, false discovery rates were estimated by permuting HLA or CMV assignments 20 times. In a later analysis, co-occurring TCRs were grouped with DBSCAN, and TCRdist sequence similarity was added when clustering was performed within HLA-allele-positive subsets. Repertoires with fewer than 30,000 or more than 120,000 public chains, plus five repertoires with anomalous nucleotide sharing, were excluded from co-occurrence clustering. TCRdb took this table from immuneACCESS and kept in-frame rearrangements with V and J called. Such tables lack part of the clones; where checked against another copy, unresolved V genes explain under half of the gap, and the rest is unexplained. The V and J calls and clone size are taken from that table; D and trimming were inferred from the DNA. Present in this sample are 130,000 to 150,000 clones, around four fifths of which were seen just once. 2% to 2.5% of the sample rests with the top ten.

On this clone: Its antigen is not yet known. Base-call qualities are not available, and no considerably larger clone is one nucleotide away.

Its CDR3 holds 13 amino acids, cysteine through phenylalanine. Only the CDR3 region is kept as DNA, spanning 39 bases read in frame from base 1. Trimming costs V 5 bases and J 1 base, and their ends lie 5 bases apart. As encoded in the germline V gene, CDR1 is MNHEY while CDR2 is SVGAGI. On the study overall, not on this receptor specifically: In an earlier analysis of approximately 600 of the donors, most TCR beta V segments were observed in productive rearrangements about 90% or about 30% of the time, broadly matching IMGT annotations. In a later analysis, several top co-occurrence clusters were reported to appear linked to parvovirus B19, influenza, CMV and Epstein-Barr virus. In a later analysis, HLA-associated TCR beta chains showed more clonal expansion and lower generation probabilities than non-associated chains that were equally common. In both the original and validation cohorts, the classifier was reported to diagnose cytomegalovirus status with high specificity and sensitivity. Immune exposure information for the cohort was limited to CMV serostatus. A cluster of highly shared sequence variants was judged likely to be a technical artifact of the sequencing pipeline. A total of 150 or so TCR beta chains were listed by the study as associated with cytomegalovirus. A later genetic analysis associated a missense DCLRE1C variant with V-gene and J-gene trimming of TCR beta chains, and an independent cohort replicated the association. HLA typing was unavailable for some donors at each locus, so association tests used only the typed subset. A later analysis associated 15,000 or so TCR beta sequences with specific HLA alleles at a false discovery rate of 0.05. A later analysis found that TCR association rates varied across HLA loci, with DRB1 alleles showing the most associated TCRs and HLA-C alleles the fewest. Assigning TCR associations to individual alleles was difficult when HLA alleles, especially DR and DQ, strongly co-occurred. The earlier analysis of a few hundred of the donors excluded seventeen rarely observed V segments, including chromosome 9 orphons, because counts were too low. Correlated functional status among segregating V segments might be attributable to linkage disequilibrium, but an unknown experimental factor could not be ruled out. This cohort had only TCR beta chains sequenced, and the lack of alpha or paired-chain data limited which features could be detected. A later genetic analysis reported fewer N-insertions in productive TCRs among donors in an Asian-associated ancestry cluster than the roughly 620-donor mean. A later analysis found that most CMV-associated TCR beta chains appeared HLA-restricted, with HLA associations seemingly driven largely by CMV exposure. The presence/absence analyses assumed that sequencing depth was roughly uniform across donors, and that assumption may not be true. Because the 87-base-pair reads could not distinguish some IMGT-functional V segments, including TRBV6-2 and TRBV6-3, those segments were excluded. A further reported finding was that TCR beta sequences accurately predicted the HLA-A and HLA-B alleles for most subjects in the first cohort. A few of the identified cytomegalovirus-associated TCR beta chains were confirmed in vitro to be specific for cytomegalovirus antigens. While some public TCRs were present in many individuals, most TCR sequences turned up only very rarely across donors. It was suggested by the authors that the approach could potentially be generalized to other disease states and immunological phenotypes.

In total, 666 healthy bone marrow donors made up the cohort. Cohort members were all nominally healthy when sampled, although unrecorded immune exposures were likely present. The donor tested CMV seronegative and was one of the 352 seronegative cohort members. Every donor gave a peripheral blood sample, and the peripheral blood mononuclear cells from that sample were used for TCR beta sequencing. The Qiagen DNeasy Blood Extraction Kit was used to extract genomic DNA from the blood cell samples. The sequencing sample was made of PBMCs. This chain joins TRBV6-5 to TRBJ2-2, with the identity of the D gene unclear. This clonotype was sampled from a boy younger than 10 in good health and CMV-seronegative. The CDR3 corresponds to CASSAGNTGELFF. The sequenced DNA: TGTGCCAGCAGTGCAGGGAACACCGGGGAGCTGTTTTTT.